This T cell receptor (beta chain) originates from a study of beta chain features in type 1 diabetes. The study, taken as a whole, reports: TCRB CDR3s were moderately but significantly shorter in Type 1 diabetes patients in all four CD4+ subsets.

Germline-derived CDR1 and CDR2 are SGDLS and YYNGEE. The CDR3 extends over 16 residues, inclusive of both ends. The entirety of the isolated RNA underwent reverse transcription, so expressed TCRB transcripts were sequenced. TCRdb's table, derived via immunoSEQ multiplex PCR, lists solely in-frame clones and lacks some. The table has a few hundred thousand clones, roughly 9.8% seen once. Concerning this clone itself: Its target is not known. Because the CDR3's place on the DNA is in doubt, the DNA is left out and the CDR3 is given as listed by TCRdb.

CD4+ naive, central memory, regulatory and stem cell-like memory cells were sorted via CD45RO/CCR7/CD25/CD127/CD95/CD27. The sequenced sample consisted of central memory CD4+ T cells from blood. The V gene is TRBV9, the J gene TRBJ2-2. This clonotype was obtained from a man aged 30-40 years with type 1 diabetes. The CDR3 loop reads CASSVAGGFGAGELFF.